The 5 T cell receptor beta chains presented below share a single source sample, sequenced in a study of cytomegalovirus exposure and HLA in healthy donors. Measured with immunoSEQ multiplex PCR; TCRdb has only the in-frame clones, and not every one. Of tens of thousands of clones in the sample, more than 70% are singletons; the top ten hold roughly 1.2%. Specimen: PBMCs. Receptor source: a woman aged 18-35 years in good health and CMV-seronegative.

This clone came up once. The chain is built from TRBV2 and TRBJ2-1, with TRBD2 identical over 7 bases. The V segment lost 3 bases and the J segment 6 bases; nucleotides outside the gene matches: 14. Looked up from germline, CDR1 is SNHLY and CDR2 is FYNNEI. The CDR3 extends over 17 amino acids. CDR3 region: CASSEAGRGSIGNEQFF. CDR3 DNA sequence: TGTGCCAGCAGTGAGGCGGGCCGCGGGAGCATTGGCAATGAGCAGTTCTTC.

J is TRBJ2-1 and V is TRBV11-3, with 10 bases aligning to TRBD2. The junction had 8 bases not matched to a gene; V was cut back by 1 base and J by 8 bases. This CDR3 comprises 16 residues. CDR1 SGHNT and CDR2 YENEEA come from the germline V gene. This CDR3 is CASSLGVSGRLDEQFF. The CDR3 coding sequence is TGTGCCAGCAGCTTAGGGGTTAGCGGGAGGCTCGATGAGCAGTTCTTC.

This chain uses TRBV7-6 with TRBJ2-3; D may be TRBD2 (6 bases). Germline CDR1 and CDR2: SGHVS and FNYEAQ. Trimming shortened V by 5 bases and J by 3 bases, and 15 bases separated the two germline ends. The CDR3 sequence is 15 residues long. CDR3 nucleotide sequence: TGTGCCAGCAGCCCAGCGGGTAGTCGGACAGATACGCAGTATTTT. Amino acids: CASSPAGSRTDTQYF.

The CDR3 sequence: CASRVTQANTGELFF. The CDR3 region has the DNA TGTGCCAGCAGAGTTACTCAGGCGAACACCGGGGAGCTGTTTTTT. The gene calls are TRBV28 and TRBJ2-2; D not resolved. Trimming removed 6 bases at V and 0 bases at J, with 11 bases between. The CDR3 covers 15 residues. The germline gives CDR1 MDHEN, CDR2 SYDVKM.

The chain carries TRBV7-2 and TRBJ2-3, with 7 bases fitting TRBD2. The CDR3 is 14 residues long. Trimming cost V 1 base and J 7 bases; bases outside gene matches: 5. CDR1 is SGHTA and CDR2 is FQGNSA in the germline V gene. CDR3 DNA: TGTGCCAGCAGCTTAGATAGGACTAGTTATACGCAGTATTTT. Translation gives CASSLDRTSYTQYF.